These T cell receptor beta chains were read from a single sample in a study of T cells in Graves' hyperthyroidism and ophthalmopathy. TCRdb ran MiXCR on the multiplex PCR reads and lists one entry per CDR3 protein. Here the sample spans 480,000 or so distinct CDR3 sequences, 35% to 50% being singletons. The sequenced sample consisted of peripheral blood or thyroid tissue (not recorded which). The source is an adult woman with Graves' disease, either hyperthyroidism or ophthalmopathy (not recorded which). CDR3s include the opening cysteine and the closing phenylalanine or tryptophan. A D gene is named only where the DNA matches it firmly. Clone size is given for some rows only: seen once, a few or many times, or a class if the clone is expanded.

clone_size: many
d_call: TRBD1
j_call: TRBJ1-3
v_call: TRBV2
cdr3_aa: CASSEDRGVGNTIYF
cdr3_nt: TGTGCCAGCAGTGAAGACAGGGGTGTTGGAAACACCATATATTTT

clone_size: many
d_call: NA
j_call: TRBJ2-7
v_call: TRBV7-8
cdr3_aa: CASSPGLVQAYEQYF
cdr3_nt: TGTGCCAGCAGCCCAGGCCTAGTTCAAGCCTACGAGCAGTACTTC

clone_size: NA
d_call: NA
j_call: TRBJ2-6
v_call: TRBV7-3
cdr3_aa: CASSLNTSGANVLTF
cdr3_nt: TGTGCCAGCAGCTTAAATACGTCTGGGGCCAACGTCCTGACTTTC

clone_size: NA
d_call: NA
j_call: TRBJ1-1
v_call: TRBV9
cdr3_aa: CASSAGGVRAFF
cdr3_nt: TGTGCCAGCAGCGCCGGGGGGGTGAGAGCTTTCTTT

clone_size: NA
d_call: TRBD1
j_call: TRBJ1-5
v_call: TRBV27
cdr3_aa: CASSSRTRQGGINQPQHF
cdr3_nt: TGTGCCAGCAGTTCAAGAACCCGACAGGGGGGCATAAATCAGCCCCAGCATTTT

clone_size: NA
d_call: NA
j_call: TRBJ1-1
v_call: TRBV10-1
cdr3_aa: CASDRADLNTEAFF
cdr3_nt: TGCGCCAGCGATCGCGCAGACCTGAACACTGAAGCTTTCTTT

clone_size: many
d_call: TRBD2
j_call: TRBJ2-7
v_call: TRBV10-3
cdr3_aa: CAIRQTTSAYEQYF
cdr3_nt: TGTGCCATCAGACAAACGACTAGCGCCTACGAGCAGTACTTC

clone_size: NA
d_call: TRBD1
j_call: TRBJ1-4
v_call: TRBV10-3
cdr3_aa: CAIRTGATDEKLFF
cdr3_nt: TGTGCCATCAGAACAGGGGCCACGGATGAAAAACTGTTTTTT

clone_size: NA
d_call: TRBD1
j_call: TRBJ1-1
v_call: TRBV7-3
cdr3_aa: CASSLQGVDTEAFF
cdr3_nt: TGTGCCAGCAGCCTTCAGGGGGTGGACACTGAAGCTTTCTTT

clone_size: NA
d_call: TRBD2
j_call: TRBJ2-7
v_call: TRBV15
cdr3_aa: CATSRDITSGSYEQYF
cdr3_nt: TGTGCCACCAGCAGAGATATCACTAGCGGCTCCTACGAGCAGTACTTC

clone_size: NA
d_call: NA
j_call: TRBJ2-6
v_call: TRBV7-9
cdr3_aa: CASSFPRGGSGTNVLTF
cdr3_nt: TGTGCCAGCAGCTTCCCTCGTGGGGGGTCTGGGACCAACGTCCTGACTTTC

clone_size: NA
d_call: TRBD1
j_call: TRBJ1-5
v_call: TRBV20-1
cdr3_aa: CSARVGTGGLGNQPQHF
cdr3_nt: TGCAGTGCTAGAGTCGGAACAGGGGGCTTGGGCAATCAGCCCCAGCATTTT

clone_size: NA
d_call: NA
j_call: TRBJ2-5
v_call: TRBV25-1
cdr3_aa: CASSETGGRGETQYF
cdr3_nt: TGTGCCAGCAGTGAAACCGGCGGTAGGGGAGAGACCCAGTACTTC

clone_size: NA
d_call: NA
j_call: TRBJ1-5
v_call: TRBV4-1
cdr3_aa: CASSLSPHDQPQHF
cdr3_nt: TGTGCCAGCAGCCTCTCCCCCCACGATCAGCCCCAGCATTTT

clone_size: many
d_call: NA
j_call: TRBJ1-1
v_call: TRBV6-5
cdr3_aa: CASSSMGNTEAFF
cdr3_nt: TGTGCCAGCAGCTCCATGGGGAACACTGAAGCTTTCTTT

clone_size: NA
d_call: NA
j_call: TRBJ1-4
v_call: TRBV5-6
cdr3_aa: CASSLGRGDEKLFF
cdr3_nt: TGTGCCAGCAGCTTGGGCAGGGGAGATGAAAAACTGTTTTTT

clone_size: many
d_call: TRBD1
j_call: TRBJ1-5
v_call: TRBV20-1
cdr3_aa: CSAWGQGRGVDQPQHF
cdr3_nt: TGCAGTGCTTGGGGACAGGGGCGGGGGGTTGATCAGCCCCAGCATTTT

clone_size: many
d_call: TRBD1
j_call: TRBJ1-1
v_call: TRBV20-1
cdr3_aa: CSARRGTGHMNTEAFF
cdr3_nt: TGCAGTGCTAGACGAGGGACAGGGCATATGAACACTGAAGCTTTCTTT

clone_size: many
d_call: TRBD1
j_call: TRBJ1-4
v_call: TRBV20-1
cdr3_aa: CSASLTGRNEKLFF
cdr3_nt: TGCAGTGCTAGTCTGACAGGGCGAAATGAAAAACTGTTTTTT

clone_size: NA
d_call: TRBD1
j_call: TRBJ2-7
v_call: TRBV2
cdr3_aa: CASNGDRGDEQYF
cdr3_nt: TGTGCCAGCAATGGGGACAGGGGTGACGAGCAGTACTTC

clone_size: NA
d_call: TRBD1
j_call: TRBJ2-7
v_call: TRBV19
cdr3_aa: CACIGTGQSSYEQYF
cdr3_nt: TGTGCCTGTATAGGGACGGGACAGAGCTCCTACGAGCAGTACTTC

clone_size: many
d_call: NA
j_call: TRBJ1-6
v_call: TRBV6-5
cdr3_aa: CASSYGSVSYNSPLHF
cdr3_nt: TGTGCCAGCAGTTACGGGTCCGTCTCCTATAATTCACCCCTCCACTTT

clone_size: many
d_call: TRBD1
j_call: TRBJ2-5
v_call: TRBV9
cdr3_aa: CASSDGTVQGETQYF
cdr3_nt: TGTGCCAGCAGCGACGGGACAGTCCAGGGGGAGACCCAGTACTTC

clone_size: many
d_call: TRBD1
j_call: TRBJ1-5
v_call: TRBV19
cdr3_aa: CASSKRTGGNQPQHF
cdr3_nt: TGTGCCAGTAGTAAGAGGACAGGGGGCAATCAGCCCCAGCATTTT

clone_size: NA
d_call: NA
j_call: TRBJ1-6
v_call: TRBV12-3/TRBV12-4
cdr3_aa: CASRDSNPPLHF
cdr3_nt: TGTGCCAGCAGGGACAGCAATCCACCCCTCCACTTT

clone_size: NA
d_call: NA
j_call: TRBJ1-2
v_call: TRBV29-1
cdr3_aa: CSVDYGTSAGYTF
cdr3_nt: TGCAGCGTTGACTATGGTACCTCGGCGGGCTACACCTTC

clone_size: few
d_call: NA
j_call: TRBJ2-6
v_call: TRBV25-1
cdr3_aa: CASSAHWVAGANVLTF
cdr3_nt: TGTGCCAGCAGTGCCCACTGGGTTGCTGGGGCCAACGTCCTGACTTTC

clone_size: many
d_call: NA
j_call: TRBJ1-3
v_call: TRBV12-3/TRBV12-4
cdr3_aa: CASTPGQGGGNTIYF
cdr3_nt: TGTGCCAGCACCCCCGGGCAAGGGGGGGGAAACACCATATATTTT

clone_size: many
d_call: NA
j_call: TRBJ1-5
v_call: TRBV15
cdr3_aa: CATSRAQGRNQPQHF
cdr3_nt: TGTGCCACCAGCAGAGCCCAGGGTCGCAATCAGCCCCAGCATTTT

clone_size: many
d_call: NA
j_call: TRBJ2-5
v_call: TRBV11-2
cdr3_aa: CASRHLRGRWQETQYF
cdr3_nt: TGTGCCAGCAGACACCTCCGGGGCCGATGGCAAGAGACCCAGTACTTC

clone_size: NA
d_call: TRBD1
j_call: TRBJ2-7
v_call: TRBV15
cdr3_aa: CATSREGQGLYEQYF
cdr3_nt: TGTGCCACCAGCAGAGAAGGACAGGGGTTATACGAGCAGTACTTC

clone_size: NA
d_call: NA
j_call: TRBJ1-2
v_call: TRBV24-1
cdr3_aa: CATQPGGSGYTF
cdr3_nt: TGTGCCACCCAACCGGGCGGGAGTGGCTACACCTTC

clone_size: NA
d_call: NA
j_call: TRBJ1-2
v_call: TRBV28
cdr3_aa: CASQSPGYGYGYTF
cdr3_nt: TGTGCCAGCCAGAGCCCGGGATACGGCTATGGCTACACCTTC

clone_size: few
d_call: TRBD1
j_call: TRBJ1-2
v_call: TRBV20-1
cdr3_aa: CSASQGQAYGYTF
cdr3_nt: TGCAGTGCTAGTCAGGGACAGGCTTATGGCTACACCTTC

clone_size: many
d_call: TRBD1
j_call: TRBJ1-2
v_call: TRBV25-1
cdr3_aa: CASTKTGGLYGYTF
cdr3_nt: TGTGCCAGCACGAAGACAGGGGGCCTCTATGGCTACACCTTC

clone_size: many
d_call: TRBD2
j_call: TRBJ2-5
v_call: TRBV12-3/TRBV12-4
cdr3_aa: CASSFASGRGGQETQYF
cdr3_nt: TGTGCCAGCAGTTTCGCTAGCGGGAGGGGAGGTCAAGAGACCCAGTACTTC

clone_size: NA
d_call: NA
j_call: TRBJ1-1
v_call: TRBV20-1
cdr3_aa: CSARAGTPGGTEAFF
cdr3_nt: TGCAGTGCTAGGGCGGGTACACCCGGTGGGACTGAAGCTTTCTTT

clone_size: NA
d_call: NA
j_call: TRBJ1-6
v_call: TRBV18
cdr3_aa: CASSPALGKPLHF
cdr3_nt: TGCGCCAGCTCACCGGCCCTAGGTAAACCCCTCCACTTT

clone_size: NA
d_call: NA
j_call: TRBJ1-2
v_call: TRBV29-1
cdr3_aa: CSVEGAGRGLRGYTF
cdr3_nt: TGCAGCGTTGAAGGGGCAGGCAGGGGATTGCGGGGCTACACCTTC

clone_size: few
d_call: NA
j_call: TRBJ1-1
v_call: TRBV20-1
cdr3_aa: CSARPTGLRGTEAFF
cdr3_nt: TGCAGTGCTAGACCTACAGGGCTCCGAGGGACTGAAGCTTTCTTT

clone_size: NA
d_call: TRBD1
j_call: TRBJ1-5
v_call: TRBV24-1
cdr3_aa: CATRGQGGNQPQHF
cdr3_nt: TGTGCCACCAGGGGACAGGGGGGCAATCAGCCCCAGCATTTT

clone_size: NA
d_call: TRBD1
j_call: TRBJ2-7
v_call: TRBV20-1
cdr3_aa: CSARSPRGRYEQYF
cdr3_nt: TGCAGTGCTAGATCCCCGAGGGGGCGCTACGAGCAGTACTTC

clone_size: once
d_call: NA
j_call: TRBJ1-6
v_call: TRBV19
cdr3_aa: CASSVGTGRNNSPLHF
cdr3_nt: TGTGCCAGTAGTGTGGGCACGGGGCGGAACAATTCACCCCTCCACTTT

clone_size: many
d_call: TRBD1
j_call: TRBJ1-2
v_call: TRBV20-1
cdr3_aa: CSGRDRIYGYTF
cdr3_nt: TGCAGTGGCCGGGACAGGATCTATGGCTACACCTTC

clone_size: many
d_call: NA
j_call: TRBJ1-3
v_call: TRBV7-6
cdr3_aa: CASSPKTTSGNTIYF
cdr3_nt: TGTGCCAGCAGTCCTAAGACTACCTCTGGAAACACCATATATTTT

clone_size: few
d_call: NA
j_call: TRBJ2-5
v_call: TRBV29-1
cdr3_aa: CSVVPTRGKETQYF
cdr3_nt: TGCAGCGTAGTCCCCACCAGAGGGAAAGAGACCCAGTACTTC